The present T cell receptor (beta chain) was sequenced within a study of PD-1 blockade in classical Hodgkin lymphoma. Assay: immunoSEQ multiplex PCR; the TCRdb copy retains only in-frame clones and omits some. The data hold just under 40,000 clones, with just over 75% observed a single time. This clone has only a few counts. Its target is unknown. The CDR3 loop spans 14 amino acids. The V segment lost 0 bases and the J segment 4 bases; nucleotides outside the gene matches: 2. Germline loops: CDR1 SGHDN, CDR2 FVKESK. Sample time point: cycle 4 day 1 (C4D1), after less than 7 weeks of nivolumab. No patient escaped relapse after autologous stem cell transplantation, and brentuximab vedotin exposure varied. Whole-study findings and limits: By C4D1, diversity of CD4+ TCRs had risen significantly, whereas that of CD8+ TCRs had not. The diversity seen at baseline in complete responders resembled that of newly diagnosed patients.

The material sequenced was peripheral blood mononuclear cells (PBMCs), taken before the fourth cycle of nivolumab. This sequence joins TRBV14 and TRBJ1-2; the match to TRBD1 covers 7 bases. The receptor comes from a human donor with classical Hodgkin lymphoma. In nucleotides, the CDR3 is TGTGCCAGCAGCCAAGATACAGGGGCCTATGGCTACACCTTC. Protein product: CASSQDTGAYGYTF.